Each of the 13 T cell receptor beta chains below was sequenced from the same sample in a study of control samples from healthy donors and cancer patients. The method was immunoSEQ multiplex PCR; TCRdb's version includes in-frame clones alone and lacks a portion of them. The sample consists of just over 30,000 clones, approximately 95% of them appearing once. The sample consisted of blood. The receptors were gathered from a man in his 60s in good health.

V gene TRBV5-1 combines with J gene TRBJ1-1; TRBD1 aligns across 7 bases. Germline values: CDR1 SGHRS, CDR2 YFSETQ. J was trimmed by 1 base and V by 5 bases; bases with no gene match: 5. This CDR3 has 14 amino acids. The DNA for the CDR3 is TGCGCCAGCAGGAGAAGACAGGGGAACACTGAAGCTTTCTTT. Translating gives CASRRRQGNTEAFF.

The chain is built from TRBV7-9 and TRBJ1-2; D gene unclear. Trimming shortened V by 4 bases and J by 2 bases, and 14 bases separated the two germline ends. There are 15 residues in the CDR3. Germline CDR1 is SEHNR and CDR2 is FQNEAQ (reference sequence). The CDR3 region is CASSSAPAGNYGYTF. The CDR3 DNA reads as TGTGCCAGCAGCTCGGCACCGGCAGGAAACTATGGCTACACCTTC.

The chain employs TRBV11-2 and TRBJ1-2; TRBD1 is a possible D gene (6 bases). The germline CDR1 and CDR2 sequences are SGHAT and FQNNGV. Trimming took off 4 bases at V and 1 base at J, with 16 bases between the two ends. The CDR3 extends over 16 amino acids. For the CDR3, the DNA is TGTGCCAGCAGCTCATGGACAGCAAGTGATAACTATGGCTACACCTTC. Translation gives CASSSWTASDNYGYTF.

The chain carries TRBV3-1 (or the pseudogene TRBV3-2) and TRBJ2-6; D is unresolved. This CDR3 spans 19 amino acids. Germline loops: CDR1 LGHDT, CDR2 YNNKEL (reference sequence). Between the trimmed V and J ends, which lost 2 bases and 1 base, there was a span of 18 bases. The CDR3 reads CASSQPQQAAFSGANVLTF. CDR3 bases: TGTGCCAGCAGCCAACCCCAGCAGGCGGCTTTTTCTGGGGCCAACGTCCTGACTTTC.

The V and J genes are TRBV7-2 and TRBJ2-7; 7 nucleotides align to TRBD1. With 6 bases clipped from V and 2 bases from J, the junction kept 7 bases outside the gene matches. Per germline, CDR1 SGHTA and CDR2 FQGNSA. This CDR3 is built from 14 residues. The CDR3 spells CASSSWDSTYEQYF. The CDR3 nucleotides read TGTGCCAGCAGTTCCTGGGACAGTACCTACGAGCAGTACTTC. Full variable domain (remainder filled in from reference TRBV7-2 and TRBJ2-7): GAGVSQSPSNKVTEKGKDVELRCDPISGHTALYWYRQSLGQGLEFLIYFQGNSAPDKSGLPSDRFSAERTGGSVSTLTIQRTQQEDSAVYLCASSSWDSTYEQYFGPGTRLTVT.

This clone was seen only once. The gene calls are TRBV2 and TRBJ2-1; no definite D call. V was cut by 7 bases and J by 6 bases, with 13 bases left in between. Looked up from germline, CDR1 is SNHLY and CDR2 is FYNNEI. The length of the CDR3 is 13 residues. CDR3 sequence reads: CASTSSVGNEQFF. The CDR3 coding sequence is TGTGCCAGCACCAGCTCGGTGGGCAATGAGCAGTTCTTC.

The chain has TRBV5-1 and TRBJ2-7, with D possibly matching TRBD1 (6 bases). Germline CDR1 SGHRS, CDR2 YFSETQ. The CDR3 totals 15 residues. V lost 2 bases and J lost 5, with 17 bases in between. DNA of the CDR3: TGCGCCAGCAGCTTCATGGACAGCTCTTTTCACGAGCAGTACTTC. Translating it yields CASSFMDSSFHEQYF.

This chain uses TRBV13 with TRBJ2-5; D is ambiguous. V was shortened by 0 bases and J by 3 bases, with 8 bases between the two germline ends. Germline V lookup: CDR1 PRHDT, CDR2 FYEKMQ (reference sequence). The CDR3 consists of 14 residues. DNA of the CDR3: TGTGCCAGCAGCTTAGGTATGGGGAAAGAGACCCAGTACTTC. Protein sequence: CASSLGMGKETQYF.

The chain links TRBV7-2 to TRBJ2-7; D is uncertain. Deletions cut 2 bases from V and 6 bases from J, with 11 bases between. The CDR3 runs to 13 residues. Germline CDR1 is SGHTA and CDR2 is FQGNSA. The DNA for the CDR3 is TGTGCCAGCAGCTTAACCCCCCCGGGCGAGCAGTACTTC. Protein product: CASSLTPPGEQYF.

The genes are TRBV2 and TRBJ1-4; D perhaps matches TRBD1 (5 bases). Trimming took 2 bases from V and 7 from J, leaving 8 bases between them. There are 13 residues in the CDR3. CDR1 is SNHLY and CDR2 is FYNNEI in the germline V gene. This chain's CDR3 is CASSEQGLEKLFF. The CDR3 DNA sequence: TGTGCCAGCAGTGAACAGGGTCTTGAAAAACTGTTTTTT. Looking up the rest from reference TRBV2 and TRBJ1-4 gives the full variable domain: EPEVTQTPSHQVTQMGQEVILRCVPISNHLYFYWYRQILGQKVEFLVSFYNNEISEKSEIFDDQFSVERPDGSNFTLKIRSTKLEDSAMYFCASSEQGLEKLFFGSGTQLSVL.

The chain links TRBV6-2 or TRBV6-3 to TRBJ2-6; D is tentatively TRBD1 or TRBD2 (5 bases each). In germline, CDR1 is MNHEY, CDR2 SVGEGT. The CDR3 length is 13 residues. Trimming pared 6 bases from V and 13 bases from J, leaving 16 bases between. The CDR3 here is CASSHGTGWVLTF. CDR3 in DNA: TGTGCCAGCAGCCACGGGACCGGCTGGGTCCTGACTTTC.

The CDR3 DNA reads TGCGCCAGCAGCTTTCAAGGACAACGCCAAGAGACCCAGTACTTC. Its protein product is CASSFQGQRQETQYF. The chain carries TRBV5-1 and TRBJ2-5, with D possibly TRBD1 on 5 matching bases. V was pared by 2 bases and J by 1 base, with 12 bases between. CDR3 length: 15 amino acids. Germline values: CDR1 SGHRS, CDR2 YFSETQ. The full variable domain, its missing parts supplied by reference TRBV5-1 and TRBJ2-5, is KAGVTQTPRYLIKTRGQQVTLSCSPISGHRSVSWYQQTPGQGLQFLFEYFSETQRNKGNFPGRFSGRQFSNSRSEMNVSTLELGDSALYLCASSFQGQRQETQYFGPGTRLLVL.

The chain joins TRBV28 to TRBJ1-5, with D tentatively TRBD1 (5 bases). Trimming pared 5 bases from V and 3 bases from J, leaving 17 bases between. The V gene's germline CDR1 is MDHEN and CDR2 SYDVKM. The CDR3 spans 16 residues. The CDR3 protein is CASSGKSGTPNQPQHF. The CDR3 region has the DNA TGTGCCAGCAGTGGAAAATCCGGGACTCCCAATCAGCCCCAGCATTTT.